This passage covers 19 T cell receptor beta chains from one sample sequenced in a study of CD8 T cells in Susac syndrome (dated by TCRdb to between 2019 and 2020). The method behind the library was the immunoSEQ multiplex PCR assay. RNA was extracted using the RNeasy kit, and roughly 0.5 to 1 microgram was reverse transcribed with random hexamers. TCRdb redid the processing of the public reads, applying fastp at Q25 and MiXCR, and retained in-frame beta chains. Every CDR3 protein is listed once, alongside the most common genes and DNA of its rows. The sample table records about 240,000 distinct CDR3 sequences; 90% to 96% of these occur just once. The biggest ten clones account for approximately 0.1% of the sample. Sequencing used CD4+ T cells from PBMCs. Every receptor here comes from a human donor with Susac syndrome.

This chain connects TRBV5-1 to TRBJ2-1; 7 positions agree with TRBD1. CDR1 and CDR2 (germline): SGHRS, YFSETQ. V dropped 2 bases and J dropped 4; count of bases not matched to a gene: 3. This CDR3 is built from 14 residues. CDR3 coding DNA: TGCGCCAGCAGCTTCCAGGGGGAATACAATGAGCAGTTCTTC. Translation gives CASSFQGEYNEQFF.

The genes are TRBV20-1 and TRBJ2-3, with 8 bases aligning to TRBD2. CDR3 length: 15 residues. J was trimmed by 1 base and V by 3 bases; bases with no gene match: 6. The germline V gene has CDR1 DFQATT and CDR2 SNEGSKA (reference sequence). CDR3 region: CSASPSREGTDTQYF. The CDR3 DNA is TGCAGTGCTAGTCCCTCGCGGGAGGGCACAGATACGCAGTATTTT.

This chain connects TRBV7-3 to TRBJ2-1; possibly TRBD2 for D (6 bases). The CDR3 covers 12 residues. V lost 11 bases, J lost 4 bases, and 12 bases lay in between. The germline gives CDR1 SGHTA, CDR2 FQGTGA. In DNA, the CDR3 is TGTGCCTCGGGGGAAGGGTACAATGAGCAGTTCTTC. This sequence encodes CASGEGYNEQFF.

This chain uses TRBV15 with TRBJ1-2; D unresolved. The germline V gene has CDR1 LNHNV and CDR2 YYDKDF (reference sequence). Trimming left V 0 bases short and J 8 bases short, with 10 bases between. The CDR3 is made up of 13 amino acids. CDR3 sequence reads: CATSRDPGGGYTF. In DNA form, the CDR3 reads TGTGCCACCAGCAGAGATCCGGGAGGGGGCTACACCTTC.

The genes are TRBV20-1 and TRBJ2-1; TRBD1 matches 8 bases. Trimming took 6 bases from V and 8 from J; bases not matched to a gene: 12. Germline V lookup: CDR1 DFQATT, CDR2 SNEGSKA (reference sequence). The CDR3 consists of 14 residues. The CDR3 DNA follows: TGCAGTGCCACCACCGGACAGGGTTACGATGAGCAGTTCTTC. It is translated as CSATTGQGYDEQFF.

The rearrangement links TRBV20-1 to TRBJ1-1; D not resolved. V was clipped by 0 bases and J by 4 bases, with 6 bases between them. CDR3 length: 12 residues. The germline V gene encodes CDR1 DFQATT and CDR2 SNEGSKA (reference sequence). CDR3 DNA sequence: TGCAGTGCTAGAGATTACCGCACTGAAGCTTTCTTT. Translating it yields CSARDYRTEAFF.

The V gene is TRBV3-1, the J gene TRBJ2-7, with D uncertain. V dropped 0 bases and J dropped 3 bases, with 6 bases sitting between them. CDR3 size: 13 residues. Germline lookup yields CDR1 LGHDT and CDR2 YNNKEL (reference sequence). The CDR3 DNA sequence: TGTGCCAGCAGCCAAGACCCCCGCTACGAGCAGTACTTC. It is translated as CASSQDPRYEQYF.

This chain connects TRBV30 to TRBJ2-1; TRBD2 matches at 14 bases. J gave up 10 bases and V 4 bases, and 6 bases lay outside the gene matches. The V gene's germline CDR1 is GTSNPN and CDR2 SVGIG (reference sequence). The CDR3 extends over 14 amino acids. CDR3 DNA sequence: TGTGCCTGGACCGGGACTAGCGGGAGCCGAGAGCAGTTCTTC. Its protein product is CAWTGTSGSREQFF.

This clonotype was counted a single time. The chain combines TRBV12-3 or TRBV12-4 with TRBJ1-5, with no clear D. The CDR3 is 13 residues long. Between the trimmed V and J ends, which lost 7 bases and 4 bases, there was a span of 11 bases. The CDR3 DNA is TGTGCCAGCACCCCCTACAGAAATCAGCCCCAGCATTTT. This gives the protein CASTPYRNQPQHF.

V is TRBV20-1 and J is TRBJ1-1; possible D gene TRBD1, 5 bases. V lost 5 bases and J 1 base, leaving 14 bases between the germline ends. Germline CDR1 is DFQATT and CDR2 is SNEGSKA (reference sequence). This CDR3 region has 14 residues. CDR3 sequence (DNA): TGCAGTGCTGTTTTTAGACAGCGGAACACTGAAGCTTTCTTT. It specifies CSAVFRQRNTEAFF.

V is TRBV5-1 and J is TRBJ2-1, with unresolved D. The CDR3 is 13 residues long. The V end was cut by 4 bases, the J end by 4 bases, with 9 bases between. Germline lookup yields CDR1 SGHRS and CDR2 YFSETQ. This CDR3 is CASSNPDYNEQFF. In nucleotides, the CDR3 is TGCGCCAGCAGCAACCCGGATTACAATGAGCAGTTCTTC.

The chain recombines TRBV30 with TRBJ1-2; D unresolved. V was trimmed by 1 base and J by 8 bases, leaving 11 bases between them. The CDR3 is made up of 12 amino acids. Looked up from germline, CDR1 is GTSNPN and CDR2 is SVGIG (reference sequence). In nucleotides, the CDR3 is TGTGCCTGGAGTGCCCAGGAGAGGGGCTACACCTTC. It is translated as CAWSAQERGYTF.

This clonotype was recorded once. The V call is TRBV20-1, the J call TRBJ2-4, with D possibly being TRBD1 (6 bases). The V and J ends lost 0 bases and 5 bases respectively, with 8 bases between them. Germline V lookup: CDR1 DFQATT, CDR2 SNEGSKA (reference sequence). The CDR3 totals 13 residues. The CDR3 nucleotides are TGCAGTGCTAGAGACAGGGGAGAAAACATTCAGTACTTC. The encoded protein is CSARDRGENIQYF.

This chain connects TRBV30 to TRBJ2-5; 8 bases are a match to TRBD2. This CDR3 spans 14 amino acids. The germline V gene encodes CDR1 GTSNPN and CDR2 SVGIG (reference sequence). With V trimmed by 0 bases and J by 3 bases, 3 bases remained unmatched. The CDR3 nucleotides are TGTGCCTGGAGTGTGTCACTAGCGGAAGAGACCCAGTACTTC. Its protein is CAWSVSLAEETQYF. The variable domain in full, completed from reference TRBV30 and TRBJ2-5, reads SQTIHQWPATLVQPVGSPLSLECTVEGTSNPNLYWYRQAAGRGLQLLFYSVGIGQISSEVPQNLSASRPQDRQFILSSKKLLLSDSGFYLCAWSVSLAEETQYFGPGTRLLVL.

The chain recombines TRBV24-1 with TRBJ2-7, with unresolved D. CDR3 size: 13 residues. The germline gives CDR1 KGHDR, CDR2 SFDVKD. V was clipped by 4 bases and J by 6 bases, with 12 bases between them. As DNA, the CDR3 is TGTGCCACCAGTGACCGGGCCACACTCGAGCAGTACTTC. Amino acids: CATSDRATLEQYF.

The chain is built from TRBV9 and TRBJ2-5; D might be TRBD1 (5 bases). The CDR3 extends over 16 amino acids. V lost 0 bases to trimming and J lost 5 bases, with 17 bases between them. Germline lookup yields CDR1 SGDLS and CDR2 YYNGEE. The CDR3 region has the DNA TGTGCCAGCAGCGTAGCTCCCAGGGCAGGGTGGGAGACCCAGTACTTC. Translating gives CASSVAPRAGWETQYF.

V is TRBV7-9 and J is TRBJ2-7; a weak D match, TRBD2 (6 bases). The CDR3 is 12 amino acids. The germline V gene encodes CDR1 SEHNR and CDR2 FQNEAQ (reference sequence). With 9 bases removed from V and 3 bases from J, the gap between germline ends came to 12 bases. This CDR3 reads CASGWDFYEQYF. CDR3 nucleotide sequence: TGTGCCAGTGGTTGGGACTTCTACGAGCAGTACTTC.

V and J are TRBV7-9 and TRBJ1-2, with unresolved D. The CDR3 is 15 amino acids. CDR1 is SEHNR and CDR2 is FQNEAQ in the germline V gene (reference sequence). V dropped 1 base and J dropped 10 bases, with 19 bases sitting between them. The CDR3 loop is CASSLVSLSGSVYTF. The CDR3 DNA is TGTGCCAGCAGCTTAGTTTCCCTATCGGGGTCGGTCTACACCTTC.

This rearrangement joins TRBV4-1 to TRBJ2-5; 7 nucleotides align to TRBD2. Germline V gives CDR1 MGHRA, CDR2 YSYEKL. The CDR3 runs to 13 residues. The trim removed 1 base at V and 5 bases at J, leaving 1 base unmatched. For the CDR3, the DNA is TGCGCCAGCAGCCAAGGACTAGCTGAGACCCAGTACTTC. This codes for CASSQGLAETQYF.